These 20 T cell receptor beta chains were sequenced from one sample in a study of blood T cell repertoires in COVID-19. Profiling relied on immunoSEQ multiplex PCR, and the TCRdb table lists in-frame clones only, not all of them. This sample has more than 300,000 clones, with approximately 89% found just once. What was sequenced was peripheral blood. The receptors derive from a woman aged 25 to 39 with COVID-19, enrolled during active disease.

This chain uses TRBV28 with TRBJ2-1, with D perhaps TRBD1 (6 bases). V was shortened by 4 bases and J by 2 bases, with 15 bases between the two germline ends. Germline loops: CDR1 MDHEN, CDR2 SYDVKM. This CDR3 contains 16 residues. The CDR3 sequence is CASSSGTIYPYNEQFF. The CDR3 DNA sequence: TGTGCCAGCAGTTCAGGGACAATCTATCCCTACAATGAGCAGTTCTTC.

J is TRBJ1-4 and V is TRBV28; TRBD1 matches 7 bases. This CDR3 comprises 14 residues. Germline V gene data show CDR1 as MDHEN and CDR2 as SYDVKM. J lost 7 bases, V lost 5 bases, and 7 bases had no gene match. The CDR3 coding sequence is TGTGCCAGCAGTCCGGGACAGAGCTTTGAAAAACTGTTTTTT. This codes for CASSPGQSFEKLFF.

The rearrangement joins TRBV28 to TRBJ2-2; 12 positions agree with TRBD1. The CDR3 has 16 residues. The V and J ends lost 0 bases and 7 bases, in that order; junction bases with no gene match: 3. Germline-derived CDR1 and CDR2 are MDHEN and SYDVKM. Here the CDR3 DNA reads TGTGCCAGCAGTTTATGGGGGACAGGGGGCTTCGGGGAGCTGTTTTTT. It specifies CASSLWGTGGFGELFF.

The chain recombines TRBV2 with TRBJ1-5, with 7 bases lining up with TRBD1. CDR1 is SNHLY, CDR2 FYNNEI, per germline. V trimming: 7 bases; J trimming: 6 bases; junction bases outside the gene matches: 12. The CDR3 runs to 15 residues. The CDR3 reads CASKPRQGLSQPQHF. The CDR3 DNA reads as TGTGCCAGCAAACCAAGACAGGGACTTAGTCAGCCCCAGCATTTT.

The rearrangement joins TRBV10-3 to TRBJ1-1, with D tentatively TRBD1 (6 bases). Germline loops: CDR1 ENHRY, CDR2 SYGVKD. The CDR3 runs 15 residues. Between the trimmed V and J ends, which lost 5 bases and 0 bases, there was a span of 13 bases. The CDR3 DNA follows: TGTGCCATCAGTCCAGACAGGTCCATGAACACTGAAGCTTTCTTT. It yields the protein CAISPDRSMNTEAFF.

The genes are TRBV28 and TRBJ1-2; TRBD1 might be the D (5 bases). From germline, CDR1 is MDHEN and CDR2 SYDVKM. CDR3 length: 15 residues. V gave up 6 bases and J gave up 1 base, with 15 bases separating them. The CDR3 DNA reads TGTGCCAGCAGAAAAAGGGGTCAGGATAACTATGGCTACACCTTC. Translating it yields CASRKRGQDNYGYTF.

The CDR3 region is CASSSQWWTDDGYTF. Here the CDR3 DNA reads TGTGCCAGCTCGTCCCAATGGTGGACAGACGATGGCTACACCTTC. The rearrangement uses TRBV27 and TRBJ1-2; D perhaps matches TRBD1 (6 bases). V was shortened by 8 bases and J by 6 bases, with 22 bases between the two germline ends. The CDR3 contains 15 residues. Germline-derived CDR1 and CDR2 are MNHEY and SMNVEV (reference sequence).

V gene TRBV28 combines with J gene TRBJ1-3; D unresolved. The CDR3 totals 13 residues. The germline V gene has CDR1 MDHEN and CDR2 SYDVKM. The V gene lost 8 bases and the J gene lost 8 bases, with 16 bases spanning the gap. DNA of the CDR3: TGTGCCAGCTGCCCTCCGGAGTGGGACACCATATATTTT. Its translation: CASCPPEWDTIYF. Full variable domain (missing parts from reference TRBV28 and TRBJ1-3): DVKVTQSSRYLVKRTGEKVFLECVQDMDHENMFWYRQDPGLGLRLIYFSYDVKMKEKGDIPEGYSVSREKKERFSLILESASTNQTSMYLCASCPPEWDTIYFGEGSWLTVV.

There are a few counts of this clone. This chain joins TRBV18 and TRBJ1-5; 8 bases match TRBD1. The V gene's germline CDR1 is KGHSH and CDR2 LQKENI. The CDR3 is 15 residues long. Trimming at V came to 3 bases and at J to 4 bases, leaving 5 bases not matched to a gene. CDR3 loop: CASSPSRGQNQPQHF. For the CDR3, the DNA is TGTGCCAGCTCACCCTCCAGGGGGCAGAATCAGCCCCAGCATTTT. Complete variable domain (other parts from reference TRBV18 and TRBJ1-5): NAGVMQNPRHLVRRRGQEARLRCSPMKGHSHVYWYRQLPEEGLKFMVYLQKENIIDESGMPKERFSAEFPKEGPSILRIQQVVRGDSAAYFCASSPSRGQNQPQHFGDGTRLSIL.

The rearrangement joins TRBV3-1 (or the pseudogene TRBV3-2) to TRBJ2-7; 7 nucleotides match TRBD1. The CDR3 is 12 residues long. Germline assignment: CDR1 LGHDT and CDR2 YNNKEL (reference sequence). The CDR3 loop is CASSSRTGLMDV. CDR3 coding DNA: TGTGCCAGCAGCAGCCGGACAGGCTTAATGGACGTC.

CDR3 coding DNA: TGTGCCAGCAGCTTGGTGGCCGCAGATACGCAGTATTTT. Translated, it gives CASSLVAADTQYF. The V gene is TRBV5-4, the J gene TRBJ2-3; D uncertain. V gave up 0 bases and J gave up 4 bases, with 6 bases separating them. Per the germline V gene, CDR1 is SGHNT and CDR2 is YYREEE (reference sequence). CDR3 length equals 13 residues. The complete variable domain, with remaining parts taken from reference TRBV5-4 and TRBJ2-3, reads ETGVTQSPTHLIKTRGQQVTLRCSSQSGHNTVSWYQQALGQGPQFIFQYYREEENGRGNFPPRFSGLQFPNYSSELNVNALELDDSALYLCASSLVAADTQYFGPGTRLTVL.

The chain couples TRBV6-2 or TRBV6-3 to TRBJ2-7; a weak D match, TRBD1 (5 bases). Germline CDR1 reads MNHEY; CDR2 reads SVGEGT. CDR3 length: 15 residues. Trimming left V 0 bases short and J 3 bases short, with 12 bases between. The CDR3 DNA sequence: TGTGCCAGCAGTTACTCAGGGGCGCGTGTCTACGAGCAGTACTTC. This encodes CASSYSGARVYEQYF.

The V call is TRBV3-1 (or the pseudogene TRBV3-2), the J call TRBJ2-7, with D perhaps matching TRBD2 (5 bases). The CDR3 runs 12 residues. Germline-derived CDR1 and CDR2 are LGHDT and YNNKEL (reference sequence). V lost 7 bases to trimming and J lost 3 bases, with 10 bases between them. The CDR3 DNA sequence: TGTGCCAGCACCATCCGGGGCTACGAGCAGTACTTC. As protein: CASTIRGYEQYF.

The chain employs TRBV7-9 and TRBJ1-2; 11 bases match TRBD1. The V segment lost 5 bases and the J segment 8 bases; nucleotides outside the gene matches: 4. Per germline, CDR1 SEHNR and CDR2 FQNEAQ (reference sequence). The CDR3 sequence is 13 residues long. CDR3 region: CASSPGQGGGYTF. CDR3 bases: TGTGCCAGCAGCCCGGGACAGGGGGGCGGCTACACCTTC.

The chain combines TRBV24-1 with TRBJ2-3, with D possibly matching TRBD1 (6 bases). The ends were cut back, 9 bases at V and 8 bases at J, with 14 bases in the middle. Germline CDR1 is KGHDR and CDR2 is SFDVKD. This CDR3 region has 12 residues. CDR3 in DNA: TGTGCCACCCGAGAGGGGGATGGTACGCAGTATTTT. Its protein is CATREGDGTQYF.

The chain joins TRBV1 to TRBJ1-4; TRBD1 is the table's D call and was not checked against the DNA. TRBV1 is annotated as a pseudogene. The CDR3 sequence is 20 residues long. In DNA, the CDR3 is TGCACCAGCAGCCAAGATGGCCACGGGACAGGCTTATCGGAGGGTGAAAAACTGTTTTTT. Protein product: CTSSQDGHGTGLSEGEKLFF.

About this clone itself: Other DNA sequences in the same sample also yield this CDR3. V is TRBV5-1 and J is TRBJ2-7; TRBD1 matches at 7 bases. V lost 0 bases and J lost 3; bases outside the gene matches: 6. The CDR3 spans 15 residues. Germline V gives CDR1 SGHRS, CDR2 YFSETQ. CDR3 protein: CASSLGRTGVYEQYF. In DNA, the CDR3 is TGCGCCAGCAGCTTGGGGAGGACAGGAGTCTACGAGCAGTACTTC.

V gene TRBV11-2 combines with J gene TRBJ2-3, with 9 bases identical to TRBD1. The CDR3 contains 15 residues. The V and J ends lost 4 bases and 4 bases, in that order; junction bases with no gene match: 6. Per the germline V gene, CDR1 is SGHAT and CDR2 is FQNNGV. CDR3 in DNA: TGTGCCAGCAGCTCCCGGGACAGGGACCCAGATACGCAGTATTTT. It encodes CASSSRDRDPDTQYF.

J is TRBJ1-2 and V is TRBV3-1 (or the pseudogene TRBV3-2), with 10 bases fitting TRBD1. After removal of 6 bases from V and 9 bases from J, the junction contained 7 bases not matched to a gene. The germline V gene encodes CDR1 LGHDT and CDR2 YNNKEL (reference sequence). There are 13 residues in the CDR3. This chain's CDR3 is CASRDRDRGRYTF. The CDR3 DNA sequence: TGTGCCAGCAGGGACCGGGACAGGGGTCGCTACACCTTC.

The DNA of the CDR3 is TGTGCCTGGAGTGGGGCCCCCGGGGGCTATGGCTACACCTTC. Protein sequence: CAWSGAPGGYGYTF. J is TRBJ1-2 and V is TRBV30, with D possibly being TRBD1 (5 bases). Trimming shortened V by 1 base and J by 4 bases, and 13 bases separated the two germline ends. The CDR3 has 14 amino acids. Germline V gives CDR1 GTSNPN, CDR2 SVGIG (reference sequence).